Below, one TCR beta chain is given with its context. This sample includes further DNA sequences coding for the same CDR3. Germline values: CDR1 SGHTA, CDR2 FQGTGA. The CDR3 is 15 residues long. With 2 bases clipped from V and 0 bases from J, the junction kept 1 base outside the gene matches. This sample was included in a study of blood T cell repertoires in COVID-19. The overall study: COVID-19 samples, acute and convalescent, were from the United States, Italy and Spain.

The method was immunoSEQ multiplex PCR; TCRdb's version includes in-frame clones alone and lacks a portion of them. The sample consists of some 64,000 clones, 55% to 80% of them appearing once. The source is a woman in her 70s with COVID-19, enrolled during active disease. The chain is built from TRBV7-3 and TRBJ2-3; the match to TRBD2 covers 8 bases. The sample consisted of peripheral blood. Here the CDR3 DNA reads TGTGCCAGCAGCTTAGCGGGGGGTAGCACAGATACGCAGTATTTT. Residues: CASSLAGGSTDTQYF.